One and the same sample provided the 14 T cell receptor beta chains below, sequenced in a study of cytomegalovirus exposure and HLA in healthy donors. It was with 60 Vbeta and 13 Jbeta primers that the PCR ran. The table came from immunoSEQ multiplex PCR; TCRdb's copy has only in-frame clones and leaves some out. The sample includes tens of thousands of clones, roughly half of them seen just once. Material: PBMCs. The source of these receptors is a human donor in good health.

V gene TRBV28 combines with J gene TRBJ2-5; tentatively, D is TRBD1 (6 bases). The germline V gene has CDR1 MDHEN and CDR2 SYDVKM. The V and J ends lost 5 bases and 3 bases respectively, with 16 bases between them. CDR3 length: 15 amino acids. CDR3 nucleotide sequence: TGTGCCAGCAGTACAACAGGGATCGGGAAAGAGACCCAGTACTTC. This translates into CASSTTGIGKETQYF.

There are a few counts of this clone. Compared with germline, one end of the junction differs, possibly owing to a read error. The CDR3 reads CASSLTTSGGGTGELFF. The CDR3 DNA reads as TGTGCCAGCAGCCTAACGACTAGCGGGGGGGGTACCGGGGAGCTGTTTTTT. V gene TRBV7-3 combines with J gene TRBJ2-2, with TRBD2 identical over 14 bases. Germline V gene data show CDR1 as SGHTA and CDR2 as FQGTGA. The CDR3 runs 17 residues.

In this sample, this clone turned up a few times. This chain links TRBV7-9 with TRBJ2-5; possible D gene TRBD1, 6 bases. The CDR3 consists of 15 residues. Germline V gene lookup returns CDR1 SEHNR and CDR2 FQNEAQ (reference sequence). V dropped 5 bases and J dropped 2 bases, with 15 bases sitting between them. The CDR3 DNA is TGTGCCAGCAGCCTTCAACAGGGTCCACAAGAGACCCAGTACTTC. Protein: CASSLQQGPQETQYF.

The chain employs TRBV4-1 and TRBJ2-1; D unclear. The V end lost 2 bases, the J end lost 0 bases, and 8 bases lay between the germline ends. This CDR3 region has 15 residues. CDR1 and CDR2 (germline): MGHRA, YSYEKL. CDR3 amino acids: CASSQPTSSYNEQFF. CDR3 DNA: TGCGCCAGCAGCCAACCTACGAGCTCCTACAATGAGCAGTTCTTC.

V usage is TRBV18 and J usage is TRBJ2-1, with TRBD2 identical over 10 bases. CDR1 KGHSH and CDR2 LQKENI come from the germline V gene. Trimming at V came to 2 bases and at J to 10 bases, leaving 8 bases not matched to a gene. The CDR3 is 15 amino acids. The CDR3 protein is CASSPGLAGEREQFF. The CDR3 nucleotides are TGTGCCAGCTCACCAGGGCTAGCGGGAGAGCGGGAGCAGTTCTTC. Filled out from reference TRBV18 and TRBJ2-1, the complete variable domain reads NAGVMQNPRHLVRRRGQEARLRCSPMKGHSHVYWYRQLPEEGLKFMVYLQKENIIDESGMPKERFSAEFPKEGPSILRIQQVVRGDSAAYFCASSPGLAGEREQFFGPGTRLTVL.

The chain uses TRBV28 and TRBJ2-1; TRBD1 matches 9 bases. There are 15 residues in the CDR3. Trimming removed 5 bases from V and 4 bases from J; junction bases left unmatched: 6. From germline, CDR1 is MDHEN and CDR2 SYDVKM. The CDR3 region has the DNA TGTGCCAGCAGTCTACAGGGGGCGCAGTACAATGAGCAGTTCTTC. Translating gives CASSLQGAQYNEQFF.

CDR3 nucleotide sequence: TGTGCCAGCTCACCCTATGACAGGGGGGATGGTGAAGCTTTCTTT. As protein: CASSPYDRGDGEAFF. The chain joins TRBV18 to TRBJ1-1; 9 bases match TRBD1. The germline V gene has CDR1 KGHSH and CDR2 LQKENI. After removal of 3 bases from V and 7 bases from J, the junction contained 9 bases not matched to a gene. The CDR3 has 15 residues.

The chain uses TRBV5-1 and TRBJ2-3, with 8 positions matching TRBD2. Germline lookup yields CDR1 SGHRS and CDR2 YFSETQ. There are 15 residues in the CDR3. V lost 1 base and J lost 4; bases outside the gene matches: 5. The chain's CDR3 is CASSLRGTSADTQYF. The CDR3 bases are TGCGCCAGCAGCTTGCGTGGGACTAGTGCAGATACGCAGTATTTT.

This rearrangement joins TRBV10-3 to TRBJ1-2, with 8 bases identical to TRBD1. V lost 6 bases to trimming and J lost 8 bases; unmatched junction nucleotides: 8. Germline V lookup: CDR1 ENHRY, CDR2 SYGVKD. The CDR3 length is 13 residues. CDR3 loop: CAISVDREGGYTF. CDR3 bases: TGTGCCATCAGCGTGGACAGGGAGGGAGGCTACACCTTC.

This clone was detected only once. The rearrangement joins TRBV27 to TRBJ2-7; the D gene is possibly TRBD1 (7 bases). CDR3 size: 14 residues. V lost 2 bases to trimming and J lost 2 bases, with 10 bases between them. Germline lookup yields CDR1 MNHEY and CDR2 SMNVEV (reference sequence). The CDR3 sequence is CASSLGGGPYEQYF. CDR3 nucleotides: TGTGCCAGCAGTTTAGGAGGGGGCCCCTACGAGCAGTACTTC.

This chain uses TRBV9 with TRBJ1-2, with TRBD1 matching 9 bases. This CDR3 is 15 amino acids long. The trim removed 3 bases at V and 4 bases at J, leaving 7 bases unmatched. The germline CDR1 and CDR2 sequences are SGDLS and YYNGEE. DNA for the CDR3: TGTGCCAGCAGCGAATCGGGACAGGGAGTCTATGGCTACACCTTC. Amino acid sequence: CASSESGQGVYGYTF.

The CDR3 bases are TGTGCCAGCAGTGTGCTAGATTACAGGACAGATACGCAGTATTTT. It encodes CASSVLDYRTDTQYF. This chain uses TRBV6-1 with TRBJ2-3; TRBD1 is a possible D gene (5 bases). The V gene's germline CDR1 is MNHNS and CDR2 SASEGT. The CDR3 runs to 15 residues. The ends were cut back, 4 bases at V and 3 bases at J, with 14 bases in the middle.

The chain employs TRBV7-3 and TRBJ2-1, with D possibly TRBD1 on 6 matching bases. The V gene lost 5 bases and the J gene lost 6 bases, with 17 bases spanning the gap. The germline CDR1 and CDR2 sequences are SGHTA and FQGTGA. This CDR3 region has 15 residues. CDR3 residues: CASSPPDRLANEQFF. In nucleotides, the CDR3 is TGTGCCAGCAGCCCCCCGGACAGATTGGCCAATGAGCAGTTCTTC.

This clone was counted only a few times. The chain joins TRBV6-1 to TRBJ1-5; 10 bases are shared with TRBD1. The germline CDR1 and CDR2 sequences are MNHNS and SASEGT. This CDR3 has 14 amino acids. V lost 7 bases to trimming and J lost 6 bases; unmatched junction nucleotides: 6. CDR3 nucleotide sequence: TGTGCCAGCATCCCGACAGGGGGCGTTCAGCCCCAGCATTTT. The encoded protein is CASIPTGGVQPQHF.